The 30 T cell receptor beta chains listed next were all sequenced from one sample in a study of identical twins. Using its own MiXCR run on the 5' RACE reads, TCRdb lists one record per CDR3 protein. The sample includes just under 650,000 distinct CDR3 sequences, just over 7% of them seen just once. This sample also belongs to another study, concerning yellow fever vaccine responses in identical twins.

The sequencing input was PBMCs. All receptors derive from a woman between 18 and 29 years old in good health.

This clonotype has at least ten counts. The chain uses TRBV12-3 or TRBV12-4 and TRBJ2-7, with no clear D. V lost 3 bases and J 4 bases, leaving 7 bases between the germline ends. This CDR3 is built from 12 residues. As DNA, the CDR3 is TGTGCCAGCAGTTTTGATCCGTACGAGCAGTACTTC. Protein sequence: CASSFDPYEQYF.

This clonotype occurred many times. The rearrangement links TRBV6-5 to TRBJ1-4; D unclear. This CDR3 comprises 11 residues. V was cut by 3 bases and J by 4 bases, with 0 bases left in between. Looked up from germline, CDR1 is MNHEY and CDR2 is SVGAGI. The CDR3 sequence: CASSYNEKLFF. CDR3 in DNA: TGTGCCAGCAGTTATAATGAAAAACTGTTTTTT.

Ten or more counts support this clonotype. The chain links TRBV4-2 to TRBJ2-1; D unclear. V lost 2 bases to trimming and J lost 0 bases, with 8 bases between them. CDR1 and CDR2 from the germline V gene are LGHNA and YNFKEQ. The CDR3 runs to 15 residues. The CDR3 DNA reads TGTGCCAGCAGCCAATCGGAAAGCTCCTACAATGAGCAGTTCTTC. Protein product: CASSQSESSYNEQFF.

This clonotype was seen ten or more times. This sequence joins TRBV10-3 and TRBJ1-3, with D unclear. CDR3 length: 13 residues. CDR1 is ENHRY and CDR2 is SYGVKD in the germline V gene. Trimming cost V 6 bases and J 4 bases, with 10 bases left between them. The CDR3: CAISEGSGNTIYF. The CDR3 DNA reads TGTGCCATCAGCGAGGGCTCCGGAAACACCATATATTTT.

In this sample, this clonotype turned up a few times. The V call is TRBV15, the J call TRBJ2-1; the D gene is possibly TRBD1 (5 bases). V was trimmed by 0 bases and J by 7 bases, leaving 13 bases between them. The CDR3 loop spans 15 amino acids. Germline CDR1 is LNHNV and CDR2 is YYDKDF (reference sequence). The chain's CDR3 is CATSREVRQTNEQFF. Written as DNA, the CDR3 is TGTGCCACCAGCAGAGAAGTACGACAGACTAATGAGCAGTTCTTC.

This chain joins TRBV3-1 and TRBJ2-6; 12 nucleotides match TRBD2. This CDR3 comprises 19 residues. Trimming removed 4 bases from V and 0 bases from J; junction bases left unmatched: 7. Looked up from germline, CDR1 is LGHDT and CDR2 is YNNKEL (reference sequence). CDR3 coding DNA: TGTGCCAGCAGCCCCCTGGGGACTAGCGGGCCCTCTGGGGCCAACGTCCTGACTTTC. It specifies CASSPLGTSGPSGANVLTF.

This chain joins TRBV12-3 or TRBV12-4 and TRBJ2-2; TRBD1 aligns across 8 bases. The CDR3 runs to 14 residues. J lost 6 bases, V lost 6 bases, and 6 bases had no gene match. The CDR3 DNA is TGTGCCAGCAGACCGGACAGGGCGCCCGGGGAGCTGTTTTTT. This gives the protein CASRPDRAPGELFF.

This clonotype has a handful of counts. The gene calls are TRBV3-1 and TRBJ2-1; the match to TRBD2 covers 7 bases. J was trimmed by 0 bases and V by 1 base; bases with no gene match: 6. Germline assignment: CDR1 LGHDT and CDR2 YNNKEL (reference sequence). The CDR3 runs to 17 residues. The CDR3 loop reads CASSQGFGGSSYNEQFF. The CDR3 DNA is TGTGCCAGCAGCCAAGGGTTCGGGGGGAGCTCCTACAATGAGCAGTTCTTC.

This clonotype was detected only a few times. The chain employs TRBV9 and TRBJ2-7; 8 nucleotides agree with TRBD1. Germline CDR1 SGDLS, CDR2 YYNGEE. CDR3 length: 15 residues. The V segment lost 1 base and the J segment 5 bases; nucleotides outside the gene matches: 8. Here the CDR3 DNA reads TGTGCCAGCAGCGTAACCCGGACAGGGTTCAACGAGCAGTACTTC. It specifies CASSVTRTGFNEQYF.

This clonotype has at least ten counts. This chain joins TRBV20-1 and TRBJ1-5; possible D gene TRBD1, 5 bases. The germline V and J ends were trimmed by 3 bases and 5 bases, with 11 bases remaining between them. The CDR3 covers 13 residues. CDR1 and CDR2 from the germline V gene are DFQATT and SNEGSKA (reference sequence). The CDR3 sequence: CSARGTWDQPQHF. The CDR3 DNA is TGCAGTGCTAGGGGGACCTGGGATCAGCCCCAGCATTTT.

The chain couples TRBV7-2 to TRBJ2-2, with D perhaps given as TRBD1 or TRBD2 (5 bases each). The germline V gene has CDR1 SGHTA and CDR2 FQGNSA. This CDR3 spans 22 amino acids. Between the trimmed V and J ends, which lost 3 bases and 1 base, there was a span of 30 bases. CDR3 sequence reads: CASSFRVRPSKTGGGNTGELFF. CDR3 nucleotide sequence: TGTGCCAGCAGCTTTCGGGTCCGCCCCTCCAAAACAGGAGGTGGGAACACCGGGGAGCTGTTTTTT.

This clonotype appeared a few times. The V call is TRBV20-1, the J call TRBJ1-1; D is unclear. Per the germline V gene, CDR1 is DFQATT and CDR2 is SNEGSKA (reference sequence). The ends were cut back, 0 bases at V and 4 bases at J, with 12 bases in the middle. This CDR3 region has 14 residues. CDR3 region: CSARDGATSTEAFF. DNA of the CDR3: TGCAGTGCTAGAGATGGAGCGACCTCCACTGAAGCTTTCTTT.

The chain links TRBV24-1 to TRBJ2-2; 9 positions match TRBD1. From germline, CDR1 is KGHDR and CDR2 SFDVKD. The CDR3 has 17 residues. V trimming: 0 bases; J trimming: 5 bases; junction bases outside the gene matches: 6. For the CDR3, the DNA is TGTGCCACCAGTGATTTGCCCGGGACAGGGCGGACCGGGGAGCTGTTTTTT. This codes for CATSDLPGTGRTGELFF.

This clonotype was observed a handful of times. V usage is TRBV5-1 and J usage is TRBJ2-7; 7 bases match TRBD2. Germline CDR1 and CDR2: SGHRS and YFSETQ. V was pared by 0 bases and J by 3 bases, with 6 bases of the junction left unmatched. This CDR3 is built from 15 residues. In nucleotides, the CDR3 is TGCGCCAGCAGCTTGGCCGCGGGAGAAATCTACGAGCAGTACTTC. Translation gives CASSLAAGEIYEQYF.

This clonotype showed up just a few times. The V call is TRBV7-6, the J call TRBJ1-5; D gene uncertain. V was clipped by 0 bases and J by 1 base, with 7 bases between them. The CDR3 spans 15 residues. The germline gives CDR1 SGHVS, CDR2 FNYEAQ. In DNA form, the CDR3 reads TGTGCCAGCAGCTTAGCGCGAACCAGCAATCAGCCCCAGCATTTT. Amino acid sequence: CASSLARTSNQPQHF.

This clonotype was picked up a small number of times. This chain uses TRBV5-1 with TRBJ2-7; D is unclear. The CDR3 covers 13 residues. The ends were cut back, 4 bases at V and 6 bases at J, with 14 bases in the middle. CDR1 is SGHRS and CDR2 is YFSETQ in the germline V gene. For the CDR3, the DNA is TGCGCCAGCAGCCCCGCGAGTGTTGCCGAGCAGTACGTC. It is translated as CASSPASVAEQYV.

The rearrangement uses TRBV20-1 and TRBJ2-7; 12 nucleotides agree with TRBD1. The CDR3 loop spans 15 amino acids. From germline, CDR1 is DFQATT and CDR2 SNEGSKA (reference sequence). The junction had 7 bases not matched to a gene; V was cut back by 3 bases and J by 4 bases. CDR3: CSASKGTGGGYEQYV. The CDR3 coding sequence is TGCAGTGCTAGTAAGGGGACAGGGGGCGGGTACGAGCAGTACGTC.

This clonotype was counted at least ten times. This CDR3 reads CASSPGGGSRSEQYF. In DNA, the CDR3 is TGTGCCAGCAGTCCGGGGGGCGGGAGTAGGTCCGAGCAGTACTTC. The V and J genes are TRBV28 and TRBJ2-7; a possible D gene is TRBD2 (7 bases). Germline values: CDR1 MDHEN, CDR2 SYDVKM. The CDR3 is 15 amino acids. V was clipped by 5 bases and J by 6 bases, with 20 bases between them. Looking up the rest from reference TRBV28 and TRBJ2-7 gives the full variable domain: DVKVTQSSRYLVKRTGEKVFLECVQDMDHENMFWYRQDPGLGLRLIYFSYDVKMKEKGDIPEGYSVSREKKERFSLILESASTNQTSMYLCASSPGGGSRSEQYFGPGTRLTVT.

The chain has TRBV28 and TRBJ2-1, with 8 bases lining up with TRBD2. Germline CDR1 reads MDHEN; CDR2 reads SYDVKM. V dropped 1 base and J dropped 6; count of bases not matched to a gene: 5. The CDR3 covers 15 residues. The CDR3 DNA is TGTGCCAGCAGTTTATACCCGGGGGGGACCAATGAGCAGTTCTTC. It yields the protein CASSLYPGGTNEQFF. Full variable domain (rest looked up from reference TRBV28 and TRBJ2-1): DVKVTQSSRYLVKRTGEKVFLECVQDMDHENMFWYRQDPGLGLRLIYFSYDVKMKEKGDIPEGYSVSREKKERFSLILESASTNQTSMYLCASSLYPGGTNEQFFGPGTRLTVL.

This rearrangement joins TRBV7-9 to TRBJ2-1, with 9 bases lining up with TRBD1. Per germline, CDR1 SEHNR and CDR2 FQNEAQ (reference sequence). The junction had 17 bases not matched to a gene; V was cut back by 11 bases and J by 6 bases. The CDR3 extends over 16 amino acids. CDR3 sequence: CAFTRAGTGNFNEQFF. CDR3 nucleotides: TGTGCCTTTACGAGGGCCGGGACAGGGAATTTCAATGAGCAGTTCTTC.

The gene calls are TRBV5-1 and TRBJ1-2, with D possibly TRBD1 on 6 matching bases. The length of the CDR3 is 17 residues. Trimming cost V 1 base and J 0 bases, with 16 bases left between them. Looked up from germline, CDR1 is SGHRS and CDR2 is YFSETQ. The CDR3 coding sequence is TGCGCCAGCAGCTTGAATGGGCCAGGGACAACTAACTATGGCTACACCTTC. This codes for CASSLNGPGTTNYGYTF.

This chain links TRBV5-1 with TRBJ2-3; D gene ambiguous. Germline values: CDR1 SGHRS, CDR2 YFSETQ. This CDR3 comprises 15 residues. V was clipped by 4 bases and J by 0 bases, with 12 bases between them. This CDR3 is CASSTPIASTDTQYF. The CDR3 bases are TGCGCCAGCAGCACCCCTATCGCTAGCACAGATACGCAGTATTTT.

The V gene is TRBV3-1, the J gene TRBJ1-1; D is unresolved. Germline V gives CDR1 LGHDT, CDR2 YNNKEL (reference sequence). The CDR3 runs to 16 residues. The V gene lost 1 base and the J gene lost 1 base, with 13 bases spanning the gap. The CDR3 sequence is CASSQGYVFENTEAFF. The CDR3 nucleotides read TGTGCCAGCAGCCAAGGGTATGTCTTCGAGAACACTGAAGCTTTCTTT.

This clonotype has just a few counts. The chain combines TRBV12-3 or TRBV12-4 with TRBJ2-4, with D possibly being TRBD2 (6 bases). This CDR3 region has 14 residues. V was cut by 7 bases and J by 0 bases, with 10 bases left in between. The CDR3 reads CASTPGVAKNIQYF. In nucleotides, the CDR3 is TGTGCCAGCACCCCGGGGGTAGCCAAAAACATTCAGTACTTC.

Ten or more counts support this clonotype. The gene calls are TRBV20-1 and TRBJ1-2; D unclear. Looked up from germline, CDR1 is DFQATT and CDR2 is SNEGSKA (reference sequence). The V end was cut by 0 bases, the J end by 5 bases, with 7 bases between. The length of the CDR3 is 12 residues. CDR3 nucleotide sequence: TGCAGTGCTAGAGATACCGCATATGGCTACACCTTC. Amino acid sequence: CSARDTAYGYTF.

This clonotype was detected only once. The chain combines TRBV4-2 with TRBJ1-1; D is uncertain. CDR1 is LGHNA, CDR2 YNFKEQ, per germline. The V gene lost 4 bases and the J gene lost 3 bases, with 9 bases spanning the gap. The CDR3 is 13 amino acids. The CDR3 loop reads CASSPGLYTEAFF. For the CDR3, the DNA is TGTGCCAGCAGCCCCGGGCTATACACTGAAGCTTTCTTT.

In this sample, this clonotype turned up many times. The chain combines TRBV2 with TRBJ2-2; 10 bases are a match to TRBD1. The germline gives CDR1 SNHLY, CDR2 FYNNEI. The CDR3 has 15 amino acids. After removal of 5 bases from V and 3 bases from J, the junction contained 3 bases not matched to a gene. The CDR3 is CASSWTGGYTGELFF. The CDR3 DNA sequence: TGTGCCAGCAGTTGGACAGGGGGTTACACCGGGGAGCTGTTTTTT.

The CDR3 coding sequence is TGTGCCAGCACGCCCCTGGTTTCCGGGGAGCTGTTTTTT. Its translation: CASTPLVSGELFF. The chain uses TRBV12-3 or TRBV12-4 and TRBJ2-2; no firm D call. The germline V and J ends were trimmed by 7 bases and 6 bases, with 12 bases remaining between them. The CDR3 runs to 13 residues.

This clonotype has ten or more counts. J is TRBJ2-1 and V is TRBV18; 12 bases fit TRBD2. This CDR3 has 16 amino acids. The junction had 6 bases not matched to a gene; V was cut back by 3 bases and J by 6 bases. Germline CDR1 reads KGHSH; CDR2 reads LQKENI. The CDR3 here is CASSPLLAGGTNEQFF. CDR3 in DNA: TGTGCCAGCTCACCCTTACTAGCGGGGGGTACCAATGAGCAGTTCTTC.

The chain combines TRBV9 with TRBJ2-7; D is possibly TRBD1 (5 bases). The CDR3 runs 15 residues. Trimming left V 4 bases short and J 2 bases short, with 16 bases between. Germline CDR1 is SGDLS and CDR2 is YYNGEE. The CDR3 loop reads CASSSPRETTYEQYF. The CDR3 bases are TGTGCCAGCAGCTCTCCCAGGGAAACCACCTACGAGCAGTACTTC. Together with reference TRBV9 and TRBJ2-7, the CDR3 gives the full variable domain: DSGVTQTPKHLITATGQRVTLRCSPRSGDLSVYWYQQSLDQGLQFLIQYYNGEERAKGNILERFSAQQFPDLHSELNLSSLELGDSALYFCASSSPRETTYEQYFGPGTRLTVT.